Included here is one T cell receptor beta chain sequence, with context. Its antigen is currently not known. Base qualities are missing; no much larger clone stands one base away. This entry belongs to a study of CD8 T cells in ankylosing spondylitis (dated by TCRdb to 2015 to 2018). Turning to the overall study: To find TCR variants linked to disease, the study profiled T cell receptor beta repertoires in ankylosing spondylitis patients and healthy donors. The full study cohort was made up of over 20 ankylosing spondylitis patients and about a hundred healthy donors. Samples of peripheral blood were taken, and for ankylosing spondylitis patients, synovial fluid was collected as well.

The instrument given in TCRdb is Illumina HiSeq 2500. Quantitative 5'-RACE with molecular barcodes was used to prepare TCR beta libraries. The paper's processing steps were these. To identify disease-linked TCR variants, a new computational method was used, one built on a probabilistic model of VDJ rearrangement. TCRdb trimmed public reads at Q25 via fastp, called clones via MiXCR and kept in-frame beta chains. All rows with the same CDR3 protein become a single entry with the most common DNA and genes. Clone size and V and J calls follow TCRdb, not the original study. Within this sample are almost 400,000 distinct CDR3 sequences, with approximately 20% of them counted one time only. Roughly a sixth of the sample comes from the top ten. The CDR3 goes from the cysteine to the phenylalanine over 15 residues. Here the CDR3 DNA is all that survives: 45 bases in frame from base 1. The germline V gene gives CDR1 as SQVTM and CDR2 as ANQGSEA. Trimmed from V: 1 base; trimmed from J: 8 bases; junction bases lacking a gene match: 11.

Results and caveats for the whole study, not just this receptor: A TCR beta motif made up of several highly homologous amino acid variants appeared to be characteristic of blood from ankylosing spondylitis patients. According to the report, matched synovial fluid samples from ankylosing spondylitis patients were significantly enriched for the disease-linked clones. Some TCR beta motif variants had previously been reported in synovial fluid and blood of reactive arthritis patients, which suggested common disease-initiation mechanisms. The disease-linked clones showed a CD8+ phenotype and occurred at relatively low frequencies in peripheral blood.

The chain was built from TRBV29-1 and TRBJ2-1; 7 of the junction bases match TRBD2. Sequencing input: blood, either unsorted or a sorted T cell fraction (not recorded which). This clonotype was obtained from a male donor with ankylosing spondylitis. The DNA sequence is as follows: TGCAGCGTTGAAGGGCCGGGAGGAGCGCCGTATGAGCAGTTCTTC. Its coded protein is CSVEGPGGAPYEQFF.